Shown below are 22 T cell receptor beta chains from a single sample sequenced in a study of CD8 T cells in ankylosing spondylitis. Study-level points and caveats: One TCR beta motif, made up of several highly homologous variants, appeared characteristic of ankylosing spondylitis blood.

These TCRs are of unknown antigen specificity. TCRdb re-analysed the 5' RACE reads in MiXCR, keeping a single row per CDR3 protein. This table holds roughly 670,000 distinct CDR3 sequences, about 20% found once. The sample consisted of blood, either unsorted or a sorted T cell fraction (not recorded which). All receptors come from a male donor with ankylosing spondylitis.

With regard to this clonotype: It differs at one base from a far larger clone, so likely a read error. This sequence joins TRBV11-2 and TRBJ2-3, with TRBD2 identical over 9 bases. The CDR3 runs 14 residues. The germline CDR1 and CDR2 sequences are SGHAT and FQNNGV. CDR3 nucleotides: TGTGCCAGCAGCCCGGGACTAGCAACAGATGCGCAGTATTTT. This codes for CASSPGLATDAQYF. Together with reference TRBV11-2 and TRBJ2-3, the CDR3 gives the full variable domain: EAGVAQSPRYKIIEKRQSVAFWCNPISGHATLYWYQQILGQGPKLLIQFQNNGVVDDSQLPKDRFSAERLKGVDSTLKIQPAKLEDSAVYLCASSPGLATDAQYFGPGTRLTVL.

This chain uses TRBV9 with TRBJ2-5, with 7 bases fitting TRBD2. The V and J ends lost 4 bases and 3 bases, in that order; junction bases with no gene match: 6. CDR3 length: 14 amino acids. The germline gives CDR1 SGDLS, CDR2 YYNGEE. CDR3 region: CASSPWDYEETQYF. The CDR3 DNA reads as TGTGCCAGCAGCCCCTGGGACTACGAAGAGACCCAGTACTTC.

This chain's CDR3 is CASSSGPTSGGAYTQYF. Here the CDR3 DNA reads TGTGCCAGCAGCTCGGGACCAACTAGCGGGGGGGCTTATACGCAGTATTTT. V gene TRBV7-3 combines with J gene TRBJ2-3, with TRBD2 identical over 13 bases. The germline V gene encodes CDR1 SGHTA and CDR2 FQGTGA. Germline trimming cut 4 bases from V and 7 bases from J; bases unmatched to any gene: 11. The CDR3 extends over 17 amino acids.

This clonotype has just a few counts. The chain uses TRBV4-1 and TRBJ2-7, with TRBD2 matching 11 bases. This CDR3 spans 15 amino acids. Germline trimming cut 4 bases from V and 3 bases from J; bases unmatched to any gene: 5. Germline V gives CDR1 MGHRA, CDR2 YSYEKL. CDR3 coding DNA: TGCGCCAGCAGCCCGACTAGCGGGAATCACTACGAGCAGTACTTC. Translated, it gives CASSPTSGNHYEQYF.

V gene TRBV28 combines with J gene TRBJ2-7; possibly TRBD2 for D (5 bases). V was clipped by 2 bases and J by 6 bases, with 8 bases between them. Germline V gene sequence: CDR1 MDHEN, CDR2 SYDVKM. The CDR3 is made up of 12 amino acids. CDR3 region: CASSLKAGEQYF. CDR3 nucleotides: TGTGCCAGCAGTTTAAAGGCGGGCGAGCAGTACTTC.

The chain uses TRBV30 and TRBJ2-3; no clear D. CDR3 length equals 13 residues. Germline lookup yields CDR1 GTSNPN and CDR2 SVGIG (reference sequence). V gave up 1 base and J gave up 0 bases, with 5 bases separating them. The CDR3, as DNA: TGTGCCTGGAGTGGGTTTAGCACAGATACGCAGTATTTT. Translated, it gives CAWSGFSTDTQYF.

This clonotype was counted many times. The V and J genes are TRBV20-1 and TRBJ1-3; D is undetermined. The CDR3 length is 14 residues. Trimming removed 8 bases from V and 4 bases from J, with 18 bases in between. The V gene's germline CDR1 is DFQATT and CDR2 SNEGSKA (reference sequence). The CDR3 bases are TGCAGTCGGGGTCGAGGGCACGTCGGAAACACCATATATTTT. Translation gives CSRGRGHVGNTIYF.

V gene TRBV15 combines with J gene TRBJ2-5, with D possibly TRBD2 on 6 matching bases. There are 18 residues in the CDR3. V was cut by 3 bases and J by 6 bases, with 26 bases left in between. Germline-derived CDR1 and CDR2 are LNHNV and YYDKDF (reference sequence). The CDR3 reads CATSSVNAGTGLGKTQYF. The CDR3 DNA sequence: TGTGCCACCAGCAGTGTTAACGCCGGGACTGGGTTAGGTAAGACCCAGTACTTC. Full variable domain (outside the CDR3, taken from reference TRBV15 and TRBJ2-5): DAMVIQNPRYQVTQFGKPVTLSCSQTLNHNVMYWYQQKSSQAPKLLFHYYDKDFNNEADTPDNFQSRRPNTSFCFLDIRSPGLGDTAMYLCATSSVNAGTGLGKTQYFGPGTRLLVL.

The chain carries TRBV12-3 or TRBV12-4 and TRBJ2-4, with 8 bases fitting TRBD2. The CDR3 extends over 16 amino acids. V shed 5 bases and J 5 bases; nucleotides not matched to a gene: 11. In DNA form, the CDR3 reads TGTGCCAGCAGTCCTAATCCCACGGGGGGGCAAAACATTCAGTACTTC. Its translation is CASSPNPTGGQNIQYF.

This chain uses TRBV5-1 with TRBJ1-1; D gene uncertain. Germline values: CDR1 SGHRS, CDR2 YFSETQ. V shed 1 base and J shed 3 bases, with 22 bases lying between them. This CDR3 spans 18 amino acids. Here the CDR3 reads CASSLTGRPTEQDTEAFF. The CDR3 DNA reads as TGCGCCAGCAGCTTGACTGGGAGGCCTACGGAACAAGACACTGAAGCTTTCTTT.

The chain combines TRBV12-3 or TRBV12-4 with TRBJ2-7; a possible D gene is TRBD2 (5 bases). V was pared by 4 bases and J by 5 bases, with 21 bases between. This CDR3 is 16 amino acids long. In nucleotides, the CDR3 is TGTGCCAGCAGTTGGGTAGGGTCGCGGGTCTCAAACGAGCAGTACTTC. As protein: CASSWVGSRVSNEQYF.

The chain uses TRBV6-2 or TRBV6-3 and TRBJ2-1, with 10 bases that match TRBD2. This CDR3 is 17 amino acids long. Losses at the gene ends were 2 bases for V and 2 bases for J; bases not matched to a gene: 6. From germline, CDR1 is MNHEY and CDR2 SVGEGT. CDR3 sequence reads: CASSYARTSGTYNEQFF. The CDR3 region has the DNA TGTGCCAGCAGTTACGCCCGGACTAGCGGAACCTACAATGAGCAGTTCTTC.

The CDR3 loop reads CASMDRTSGNNEQFF. The CDR3 bases are TGCGCCAGCATGGATCGGACTAGCGGAAACAATGAGCAGTTCTTC. The V call is TRBV5-1, the J call TRBJ2-1, with 10 bases that match TRBD2. Losses at the gene ends were 6 bases for V and 5 bases for J; bases not matched to a gene: 8. The CDR3 is made up of 15 amino acids. Looked up from germline, CDR1 is SGHRS and CDR2 is YFSETQ.

This clonotype came up a few times. The V and J genes are TRBV5-1 and TRBJ2-2; tentatively, D is TRBD2 (6 bases). CDR1 and CDR2 (germline): SGHRS, YFSETQ. The CDR3 covers 16 residues. The V and J ends lost 1 base and 0 bases respectively, with 10 bases between them. CDR3 nucleotide sequence: TGCGCCAGCAGCTTGTGGGGGGATGCGAACACCGGGGAGCTGTTTTTT. Translation: CASSLWGDANTGELFF.

This clonotype appeared a few times. The chain carries TRBV20-1 and TRBJ1-2; the D gene is possibly TRBD1 (6 bases). Trimming stripped 3 bases from V and 8 bases from J, with 13 bases between. The length of the CDR3 is 12 residues. The germline V gene encodes CDR1 DFQATT and CDR2 SNEGSKA (reference sequence). The CDR3 region is CSASRGAGGYTF. The CDR3 DNA follows: TGCAGTGCTAGTCGGGGGGCGGGCGGCTACACCTTC.

J is TRBJ1-6 and V is TRBV4-1; D is unclear. Trimming took 4 bases from V and 5 from J, leaving 24 bases between them. The germline gives CDR1 MGHRA, CDR2 YSYEKL. The length of the CDR3 is 19 residues. The chain's CDR3 is CASSPRWEGMTKNNSPLHF. The CDR3 coding sequence is TGCGCCAGCAGCCCGCGATGGGAGGGAATGACCAAAAATAATTCACCCCTCCACTTT.

This clonotype was recorded a few times. The genes are TRBV25-1 and TRBJ2-1; D tentatively reads TRBD1 or TRBD2 (6 bases each). Germline V gene data show CDR1 as MGHDK and CDR2 as SYGVNS. CDR3 length: 14 residues. The germline V and J ends were trimmed by 6 bases and 15 bases, with 24 bases remaining between them. This CDR3 reads CASREPLRGQGSFF. CDR3 in DNA: TGTGCCAGCAGAGAGCCACTACGGGGGCAGGGGTCGTTCTTC.

V usage is TRBV20-1 and J usage is TRBJ2-3; D call uncertain. Trimming stripped 7 bases from V and 1 base from J, with 15 bases between. CDR3 size: 14 residues. From germline, CDR1 is DFQATT and CDR2 SNEGSKA (reference sequence). For the CDR3, the DNA is TGCAGTGAAGGGATCCCCTTTCGCACAGATACGCAGTATTTT. This codes for CSEGIPFRTDTQYF.

This clonotype came up a few times. The gene calls are TRBV5-1 and TRBJ2-1; TRBD2 might be the D (5 bases). This CDR3 is built from 16 residues. Germline-derived CDR1 and CDR2 are SGHRS and YFSETQ. The V and J ends lost 3 bases and 1 base respectively, with 14 bases between them. In DNA form, the CDR3 reads TGCGCCAGCAGCTCCTTCGAAACGGGGTCCTACAATGAGCAGTTCTTC. Protein: CASSSFETGSYNEQFF.

The chain is built from TRBV12-3 or TRBV12-4 and TRBJ1-4; D perhaps matches TRBD1 (5 bases). There are 15 residues in the CDR3. V was pared by 3 bases and J by 7 bases, with 15 bases between. The CDR3 DNA sequence: TGTGCCAGCAGTTTGGGACTGGGCCCAGGTGAAAAACTGTTTTTT. Protein sequence: CASSLGLGPGEKLFF.

This clonotype was counted only a few times. The chain uses TRBV12-3 or TRBV12-4 and TRBJ2-2, with D maybe TRBD1 (6 bases). The V gene lost 5 bases and the J gene lost 3 bases, with 10 bases spanning the gap. The CDR3 covers 14 residues. The CDR3, as DNA: TGTGCCAGCAGTAGACAGGAGTACACCGGGGAGCTGTTTTTT. The encoded protein is CASSRQEYTGELFF.

The CDR3 region is CASTPGTSEGNEQFF. Here the CDR3 DNA reads TGTGCCAGCACTCCTGGGACTAGCGAGGGGAATGAGCAGTTCTTC. The chain employs TRBV28 and TRBJ2-1; 10 nucleotides match TRBD2. The CDR3 is made up of 15 amino acids. Germline assignment: CDR1 MDHEN and CDR2 SYDVKM. V trimming: 7 bases; J trimming: 7 bases; junction bases outside the gene matches: 10.